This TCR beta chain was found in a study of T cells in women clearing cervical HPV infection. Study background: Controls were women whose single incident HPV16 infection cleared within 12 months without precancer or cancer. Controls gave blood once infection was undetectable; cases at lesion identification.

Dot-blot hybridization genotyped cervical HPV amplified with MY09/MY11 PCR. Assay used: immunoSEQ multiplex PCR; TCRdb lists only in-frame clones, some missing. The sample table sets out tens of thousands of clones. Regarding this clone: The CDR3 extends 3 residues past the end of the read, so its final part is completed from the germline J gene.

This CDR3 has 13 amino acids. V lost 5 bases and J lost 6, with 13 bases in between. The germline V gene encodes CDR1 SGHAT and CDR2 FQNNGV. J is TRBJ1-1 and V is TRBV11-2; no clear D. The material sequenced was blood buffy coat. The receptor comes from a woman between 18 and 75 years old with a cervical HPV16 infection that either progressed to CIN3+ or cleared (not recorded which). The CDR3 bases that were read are TGTGCCAGCAGCGGAAGACTAGATGCTGAA. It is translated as CASSGRLDAE. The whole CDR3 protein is CASSGRLDAEAFF.